The TCR beta chain described here comes from a study of cytomegalovirus exposure and HLA in healthy donors (dated by TCRdb to 2017 to 2019). Background on the whole study: According to an earlier analysis of around 600 of the donors, some 170 million T cells yielded over 100 million unique TCR beta sequences and 276 Gb of sequence data. In a later genetic analysis, genome-wide SNP genotypes for about 65% of the 666 donors were used, and that subset was treated as a discovery cohort. Both class I and class II loci were covered by HLA typing, at four-digit resolution. Five DR-DQ haplotypes were handled as single units for association and clustering, since linkage in the cohort was strong. Alongside the repertoire data, information on donor age, sex, ethnicity and CMV serostatus was compiled. To study patterns of TCR occurrence, a later analysis re-analyzed previously published TCR beta repertoires from 600 to 750 donors and added high-resolution HLA genotyping. About 280 gigabases of sequencing data and 75 million to 85 million unique TCR sequences made up an early release that covered 500 to 650 HLA-typed donors. Among approximately 370 genotyped donors of the cohort, an average of roughly 230,000 unique TCR beta nucleotide sequences was sequenced per donor, of which approximately 19% were non-productive. The study was designed to test whether signatures of past pathogen exposure could be identified by cataloging public T cell receptors. An earlier analysis of 450 to 750 of the donors used high-throughput TCR beta sequencing to judge whether each TCR beta V gene segment behaved as functional or pseudogenic. Typing coverage differed by locus: A, B, C, DRB1 and DQB1 were typed in roughly 620-640 donors, DQA1 in about 510, DPA1 in around 610, and DPB1 in 450 to 490. A separate validation cohort of over a hundred different subjects was used in addition to the roughly 700-subject first cohort. High-throughput TCR immunosequencing, statistical association of individual TCRs with disease status, and machine learning were combined to predict cytomegalovirus infection status. Rather than drawing on any new phenotypic data, the later analysis identified candidate immune exposures from TCR beta sequences and the way those sequences occurred across donors. Among the approximately 400 genotyped donors, more than 70% belonged to the genetic ancestry cluster associated with self-reported Caucasian donors. Every repertoire in the discovery cohort had been generated on one and the same sequencing platform. The T cell repertoires of 666 subjects were profiled by immunosequencing and related to cytomegalovirus serostatus. Results the study describes overall, beyond this receptor: V-gene and J-gene trimming of TCR beta chains was associated with a missense DCLRE1C variant in a later genetic analysis, and the association was replicated in an independent cohort. The study listed 150 to 200 TCR beta chains as associated with cytomegalovirus. Several of the top co-occurrence clusters appeared to be linked to parvovirus B19, influenza, CMV and Epstein-Barr virus, according to a later analysis. A later genetic analysis reported fewer N-insertions in productive TCRs among donors in an Asian-associated ancestry cluster than the roughly 700-donor mean. A further reported finding was that TCR beta sequences accurately predicted the HLA-A and HLA-B alleles for most subjects in the first cohort. In a later analysis, 16,951 TCR beta sequences were associated with specific HLA alleles at a false discovery rate of 0.05. Assigning TCR associations to individual alleles was difficult when HLA alleles, especially DR and DQ, strongly co-occurred. Roughly uniform sequencing depth across donors was assumed in presence/absence analyses, although this assumption may not hold. Some IMGT-functional V segments, including TRBV6-2 and TRBV6-3, could not be told apart with the 87-base-pair reads, so those segments were excluded. The authors suggested that the approach could potentially be extended to other disease states and immunological phenotypes. Most CMV-associated TCR beta chains appeared to be HLA-restricted in a later analysis, and the HLA associations seemed to be driven largely by CMV exposure. In vitro tests confirmed that a few of the cytomegalovirus-associated TCR beta chains recognize cytomegalovirus antigens. CMV serostatus was the only immune exposure information available for the cohort. In this cohort, only TCR beta chains were sequenced, and detectable features were limited by the absence of alpha or paired-chain data. Because HLA typing was unavailable for some donors at each locus, only the typed subset was used in association tests. Linkage disequilibrium might explain the correlated functional status among segregating V segments, but an unknown experimental factor could not be ruled out. A group of highly shared sequence variants was considered likely to be a technical artifact of the sequencing pipeline. A later analysis found that TCR association rates varied across HLA loci, with DRB1 alleles showing the most associated TCRs and HLA-C alleles the fewest. The classifier was reported to diagnose cytomegalovirus status with high specificity and sensitivity in both the original and validation cohorts. Over 15 rarely observed V segments, including chromosome 9 orphons, were excluded from the earlier analysis of some 590 of the donors because counts were too low. Broadly in line with IMGT annotations, most TCR beta V segments showed up in productive rearrangements about 87% or about 30% of the time in an earlier analysis of several hundred of the donors. Most TCR sequences were observed very rarely across donors, whereas some public TCRs were present in many individuals. In a later analysis, HLA-associated TCR beta chains were found to be more clonally expanded and to have lower generation probabilities than equally common non-associated chains.

For this clone: The specificity of this receptor is unknown. Base qualities are not provided; no much larger clone lies one nucleotide away.

In total, approximately 690 healthy bone marrow donors made up the cohort. At the time of sampling, all cohort members were nominally healthy, though unrecorded immune exposures were likely present. The donor tested CMV seronegative, placing the donor among the 352 seronegative members of the cohort. A peripheral blood sample was provided by each donor, and peripheral blood mononuclear cells were used for TCR beta sequencing. Genomic DNA was extracted from the blood cell samples with the Qiagen DNeasy Blood Extraction Kit. Sequences ENHRY (CDR1) and SYGVKD (CDR2) are obtained from the germline V gene. V loses 0 bases at its end and J loses 3 bases; junction bases beyond the gene matches: 4. Including cysteine and phenylalanine, the CDR3 has 17 amino acids. Just CDR3 DNA is preserved here, 51 bases in frame from base 1. Library prep was done by the immunoSEQ multiplex PCR assay. A mixture of 60 forward primers for TCR Vbeta segments and 13 reverse primers for TCR Jbeta segments was used in the multiplex PCR. A multiplex PCR assay on genomic DNA amplified the CDR3 region of rearranged TCR beta genes. On the Illumina HiSeq System, the amplified TCR beta libraries were sequenced as 87-base-pair reads. The authors' analysis ran thus. A later analysis tallied tens of millions of unique TCR beta chains across the roughly 610 repertoires, and 10 million to 11 million of those chains were shared by two or more donors. Raw reads were error-corrected and collapsed into unique sequences with a nearest-neighbor algorithm that merged closely related sequences to remove PCR and sequencing errors. V, D and J gene segments were assigned by aligning CDR3 sequences to IMGT reference sequences. Each retained sequence needed at least a six-nucleotide match to both a V gene segment and a J gene segment. Rearrangements were called productive when the CDR3 lacked stop codons and stayed in frame with V and J; all others were non-productive. CDR3 was defined by IMGT convention, running from the second conserved V-encoded cysteine to the conserved J-encoded phenylalanine. Sequences without an unambiguous match to a single V gene segment were excluded from the earlier analysis of several hundred of the donors. In an earlier analysis of 500 to 750 of the donors, V segments were called functional above 56.7% productive rearrangements and were called segregating when the between-donor standard deviation exceeded 5%. A statistical classification framework was developed to diagnose cytomegalovirus status using the catalog of TCR beta chain sequences. V and J gene assignment, in a later analysis, came from comparing TCR nucleotide sequences with IMGT/GENE-DB human TR gene sequences. In a later analysis, CDR3 sequences and most-parsimonious VDJ recombination scenarios were assigned using the TCRdist pipeline. In a later analysis, every TCR beta chain was defined by the combination of its CDR3 amino acid sequence and its V-gene family, and reads without a unique V-gene family were dropped. In a later analysis, several hundred highly shared, low-generation-probability nucleotide sequences were removed to address suspected cross-contamination and a sequencing artifact. In a later analysis, a clonal expansion index was calculated for each public chain from normalized within-repertoire ranks of inferred template counts. In a later analysis, generation probabilities were computed using a VDJ recombination model fitted to out-of-frame rearrangements, and the results were checked against IGoR. A later analysis scored TCR-TCR, TCR-HLA and TCR-CMV co-occurrence with hypergeometric tests, applying a repertoire-size bias correction to TCR pairs. False discovery rates were estimated in a later analysis by permuting HLA or CMV assignments 20 times. In a later analysis, co-occurring TCRs were grouped using DBSCAN, and TCRdist sequence similarity was added for clustering within HLA-allele-positive subsets. Repertoires with fewer than 30,000 or more than 120,000 public chains were left out of co-occurrence clustering, as were five repertoires with anomalous nucleotide sharing. TCRdb retrieved this table from immuneACCESS and kept in-frame rearrangements only. Not all clones are present; in checked studies, unresolved V genes account for under half, and no reason is known for the remainder. That table is the source of V, J and clone size, and D and trimming were worked out from the DNA. The sample yields 70,000 to 95,000 clones; about 78% were counted once. About 3.5% of the sample is held by the ten biggest clonotypes.

The material sequenced was PBMCs. The rearranged segments are TRBV10-3 and TRBJ2-1; the central 11 bases match TRBD2. This TCR derives from a man aged 50 or older in good health and CMV-seronegative. CDR3 loop: CAISESGTSGVYNEQFF. The DNA reads TGTGCCATCAGTGAGTCAGGGACTAGCGGTGTCTACAATGAGCAGTTCTTC.